This T cell receptor (beta chain) is from a study of T-cell memory formation after mild COVID-19. Trimming pared 0 bases from V and 0 bases from J, leaving 15 bases between. Germline assignment: CDR1 DFQATT and CDR2 SNEGSKA (reference sequence). The CDR3 sequence is 16 residues long. Each CDR3 protein gets one entry after TCRdb re-called the 5' RACE reads with MiXCR. The repertoire has roughly 120,000 distinct CDR3 sequences, 15% to 20% of them found once; the top ten carry about 15%. Sequenced: PBMCs or a T cell subset sorted from them (not recorded which). The chain combines TRBV20-1 with TRBJ2-7; D remains unclear. This sequence was found in an adult woman who had mild COVID-19 (a few samples of this study predate the infection). Cell type and time point are not known. CDR3 bases: TGCAGTGCTAGAGATAACTTTGGACGAGGCTCCTACGAGCAGTACTTC. Protein sequence: CSARDNFGRGSYEQYF.